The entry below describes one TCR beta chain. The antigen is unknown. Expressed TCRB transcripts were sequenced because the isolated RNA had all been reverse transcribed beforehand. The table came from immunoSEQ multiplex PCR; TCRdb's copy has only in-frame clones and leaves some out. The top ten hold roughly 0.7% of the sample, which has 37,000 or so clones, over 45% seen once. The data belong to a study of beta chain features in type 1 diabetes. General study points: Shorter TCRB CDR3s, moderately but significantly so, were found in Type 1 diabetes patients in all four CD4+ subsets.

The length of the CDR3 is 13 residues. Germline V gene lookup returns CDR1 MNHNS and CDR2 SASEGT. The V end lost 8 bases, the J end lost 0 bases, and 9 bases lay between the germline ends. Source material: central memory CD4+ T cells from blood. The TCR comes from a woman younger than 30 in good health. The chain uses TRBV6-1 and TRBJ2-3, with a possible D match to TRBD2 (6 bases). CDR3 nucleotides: TGTGCCAGCCGGGACTCGAGCACAGATACGCAGTATTTT. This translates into CASRDSSTDTQYF.